This T cell receptor (beta chain) was recovered during a study of blood T cell repertoires in COVID-19. Study context: The study drew acute and convalescent COVID-19 samples from the United States, Italy and Spain.

Seattle participants joined during active infection and were tracked over time. How the authors handled the data: Nucleated cell counts were estimated from reference gene primer amplification. Only in-frame clones appear in the TCRdb table, and some are missing; sequencing was by immunoSEQ multiplex PCR. V, J and clone size derive from that table, while D and trimming were established from the DNA sequence. The table has some 160,000 clones, around nine tenths seen once. The germline CDR1 and CDR2 sequences are MNHEY and SMNVEV (reference sequence). V was shortened by 8 bases and J by 1 base, with 11 bases between the two germline ends. The CDR3 is made up of 13 amino acids.

The chain joins TRBV27 to TRBJ1-1; D possibly corresponds to TRBD1 (5 bases). The sequenced material came from peripheral blood. This receptor was identified in a woman in her 70s with COVID-19, enrolled during active disease. The CDR3 loop reads CASLRTGNTEAFF. CDR3 bases: TGTGCCAGCCTTCGTACAGGGAACACTGAAGCTTTCTTT.